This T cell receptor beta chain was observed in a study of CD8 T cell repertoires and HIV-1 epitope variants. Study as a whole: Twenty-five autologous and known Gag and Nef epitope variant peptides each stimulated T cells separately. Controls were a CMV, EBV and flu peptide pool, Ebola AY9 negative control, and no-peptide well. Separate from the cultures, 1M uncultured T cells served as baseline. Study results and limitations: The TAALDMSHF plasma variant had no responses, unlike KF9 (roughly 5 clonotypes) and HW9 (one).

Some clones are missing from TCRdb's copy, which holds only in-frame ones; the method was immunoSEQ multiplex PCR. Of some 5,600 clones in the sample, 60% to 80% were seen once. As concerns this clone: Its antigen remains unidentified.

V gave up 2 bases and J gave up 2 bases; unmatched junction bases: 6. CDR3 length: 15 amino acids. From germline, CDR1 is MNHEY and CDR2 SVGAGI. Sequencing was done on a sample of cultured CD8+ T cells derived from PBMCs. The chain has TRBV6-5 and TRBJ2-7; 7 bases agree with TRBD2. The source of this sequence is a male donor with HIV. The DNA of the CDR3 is TGTGCCAGCAGTTACGGGGCGGGGACTACCTACGAGCAGTACTTC. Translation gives CASSYGAGTTYEQYF.